These 24 T cell receptor beta chains were sequenced from one sample in a study of shared clonotypes between healthy human individuals. Data came from immunoSEQ multiplex PCR; TCRdb stores just in-frame clones and leaves some out. The table records hundreds of thousands of clones, 90% to 97% of them present only once. Sequencing used naive CD4+ T cells sorted from blood. The subset is: CD45RA+ positively selected. These receptors were taken from a woman under 40 in good health.

This chain uses TRBV15 with TRBJ1-5, with TRBD1 matching 11 bases. The CDR3 is 17 residues long. V was clipped by 0 bases and J by 6 bases; unmatched bases: 7. The germline CDR1 and CDR2 sequences are LNHNV and YYDKDF (reference sequence). The CDR3 region is CATSRDSGTGGSQPQHF. CDR3 bases: TGTGCCACCAGCAGAGATTCGGGGACAGGGGGAAGTCAGCCCCAGCATTTT.

This chain links TRBV2 with TRBJ1-4; TRBD1 aligns across 9 bases. Germline V gene sequence: CDR1 SNHLY, CDR2 FYNNEI. The CDR3 contains 14 residues. V dropped 5 bases and J dropped 8; count of bases not matched to a gene: 6. CDR3 in DNA: TGTGCCAGCAGTCCCGGGACAGGGAACGAAAAACTGTTTTTT. It is translated as CASSPGTGNEKLFF.

This clone was counted once. The gene calls are TRBV10-3 and TRBJ2-1; D perhaps matches TRBD2 (6 bases). The CDR3 covers 17 residues. Trimming took off 4 bases at V and 5 bases at J, with 21 bases between the two ends. Germline values: CDR1 ENHRY, CDR2 SYGVKD. The CDR3 region is CAISGSMGREVDNEQFF. CDR3 coding DNA: TGTGCCATCAGTGGGAGTATGGGCAGGGAGGTGGACAATGAGCAGTTCTTC.

This chain joins TRBV2 and TRBJ1-4, with 7 bases aligning to TRBD1. Germline trimming cut 6 bases from V and 5 bases from J; bases unmatched to any gene: 6. The germline CDR1 and CDR2 sequences are SNHLY and FYNNEI. The CDR3 has 14 amino acids. The CDR3 DNA reads TGTGCCAGCAGGGCGGGACAGCCCAATGAAAAACTGTTTTTT. This translates into CASRAGQPNEKLFF.

The chain employs TRBV7-2 and TRBJ2-7, with 7 positions matching TRBD2. Trimming removed 4 bases from V and 6 bases from J; junction bases left unmatched: 6. Germline assignment: CDR1 SGHTA and CDR2 FQGNSA. The CDR3 consists of 13 residues. The CDR3 nucleotides read TGTGCCAGCAGCTGGACTAGTATCCGCGAGCAGTACTTC. Its protein is CASSWTSIREQYF.

This chain joins TRBV18 and TRBJ2-7, with 11 bases matching TRBD1. Germline V gene data show CDR1 as KGHSH and CDR2 as LQKENI. This CDR3 contains 14 residues. V gave up 5 bases and J gave up 5 bases; unmatched junction bases: 5. The CDR3 protein is CASSSDRGQHEQYF. The CDR3 bases are TGTGCCAGCTCATCGGACAGGGGGCAACACGAGCAGTACTTC.

The chain is built from TRBV5-1 and TRBJ2-1, with 7 nucleotides matching TRBD2. The CDR3 has 15 residues. CDR1 SGHRS and CDR2 YFSETQ come from the germline V gene. Germline trimming cut 0 bases from V and 3 bases from J; bases unmatched to any gene: 3. CDR3 coding DNA: TGCGCCAGCAGCTTGGGGCTAGCGGTCTACAATGAGCAGTTCTTC. As protein: CASSLGLAVYNEQFF.

The chain employs TRBV2 and TRBJ1-2; D is undetermined. The CDR3 contains 15 residues. Between the trimmed V and J ends, which lost 5 bases and 8 bases, there was a span of 21 bases. The germline gives CDR1 SNHLY, CDR2 FYNNEI. The CDR3, as DNA: TGTGCCAGCAGTTTACAGACCCTTATTTCGCGGGGCTACACCTTC. Protein product: CASSLQTLISRGYTF.

The chain combines TRBV11-2 with TRBJ2-5; 8 bases line up with TRBD1. Judging by the DNA end, TRBJ2-7 fits better; the J call may be wrong. The CDR3 runs 16 residues. CDR1 and CDR2 (germline): SGHAT, FQNNGV. The CDR3 sequence: CASSYGGTGPLGEQYF. CDR3 sequence (DNA): TGTGCCAGCAGCTACGGCGGGACAGGTCCCTTGGGCGAGCAGTACTTC.

This chain joins TRBV19 and TRBJ2-7, with 9 bases lining up with TRBD1. Unmatched junction bases numbered 15, after V lost 4 bases and J lost 5 bases. The germline V gene has CDR1 LNHDA and CDR2 SQIVND (reference sequence). The CDR3 contains 17 residues. The CDR3 bases are TGTGCCAGTAGTACAAGGACAGGGGTTCCGCGTTTTAACGAGCAGTACTTC. It encodes CASSTRTGVPRFNEQYF.

The rearrangement uses TRBV2 and TRBJ2-5; 7 positions match TRBD2. The last part of the DNA fits TRBJ2-7 better; the J call may be wrong. CDR1 and CDR2 from the germline V gene are SNHLY and FYNNEI. This CDR3 is built from 13 residues. In DNA, the CDR3 is TGTGCCAGCAGACCCGGGAGGTTATACGAGCAGTACTTC. Protein sequence: CASRPGRLYEQYF.

The chain is built from TRBV7-6 and TRBJ2-7; perhaps TRBD2 as D (5 bases). Trimming pared 4 bases from V and 5 bases from J, leaving 15 bases between. From germline, CDR1 is SGHVS and CDR2 FNYEAQ. This CDR3 spans 14 amino acids. The chain's CDR3 is CASSSRGANHEQYF. In DNA form, the CDR3 reads TGTGCCAGCAGCTCCCGGGGAGCAAACCACGAGCAGTACTTC.

The rearrangement uses TRBV7-9 and TRBJ2-6; weak D call: TRBD2 (6 bases). V was shortened by 1 base and J by 0 bases, with 13 bases between the two germline ends. The CDR3 has 18 amino acids. In germline, CDR1 is SEHNR, CDR2 FQNEAQ (reference sequence). CDR3 DNA: TGTGCCAGCAGCTTAGTGCGAGCGGGCACCTCTGGGGCCAACGTCCTGACTTTC. It yields the protein CASSLVRAGTSGANVLTF.

V is TRBV28 and J is TRBJ2-2; no firm D call. Germline-derived CDR1 and CDR2 are MDHEN and SYDVKM. This CDR3 is 14 amino acids long. Trimming shortened V by 1 base and J by 7 bases, and 10 bases separated the two germline ends. CDR3 protein: CASSLSGWGGELFF. As DNA, the CDR3 is TGTGCCAGCAGTTTATCAGGTTGGGGCGGGGAGCTGTTTTTT. The full variable domain, completed using reference TRBV28 and TRBJ2-2, is DVKVTQSSRYLVKRTGEKVFLECVQDMDHENMFWYRQDPGLGLRLIYFSYDVKMKEKGDIPEGYSVSREKKERFSLILESASTNQTSMYLCASSLSGWGGELFFGEGSRLTVL.

This clone was observed a single time. The rearrangement uses TRBV6-4 and TRBJ2-3; 12 positions match TRBD2. This CDR3 has 15 amino acids. Losses at the gene ends were 6 bases for V and 7 bases for J; bases not matched to a gene: 8. Germline loops: CDR1 MRHNA, CDR2 SNTAGT. The DNA for the CDR3 is TGTGCCAGCAGCAGTGGACTAGCGGGAACTAATACGCAGTATTTT. It codes for CASSSGLAGTNTQYF.

This sequence joins TRBV6-1 and TRBJ1-4; D is perhaps TRBD1 (6 bases). Germline CDR1 and CDR2: MNHNS and SASEGT. V was clipped by 8 bases and J by 8 bases, with 15 bases between them. The CDR3 spans 13 residues. CDR3 residues: CASARGREEKLFF. In nucleotides, the CDR3 is TGTGCCAGCGCGAGGGGGAGAGAGGAAAAACTGTTTTTT.

With respect to this clone: The sample carries other DNA sequences with the same CDR3. This chain's CDR3 is CASSPDRDTQYF. The CDR3 DNA follows: TGTGCCAGCTCACCAGATCGAGATACGCAGTATTTT. V is TRBV18 and J is TRBJ2-3; no clear D. Germline V gene lookup returns CDR1 KGHSH and CDR2 LQKENI. The CDR3 extends over 12 amino acids. Between the trimmed V and J ends, which lost 2 bases and 5 bases, there was a span of 5 bases.

This clone was detected only a few times. This chain connects TRBV5-1 to TRBJ1-1; D gene uncertain. The CDR3 consists of 13 residues. CDR1 is SGHRS, CDR2 YFSETQ, per germline. V lost 1 base and J lost 5, with 9 bases in between. The CDR3 loop reads CASSLRGGTEAFF. CDR3 nucleotide sequence: TGCGCCAGCAGCTTGAGAGGAGGGACTGAAGCTTTCTTT.

The chain recombines TRBV6-1 with TRBJ2-4; no definite D call. This CDR3 comprises 13 residues. CDR1 and CDR2 (germline): MNHNS, SASEGT. V was pared by 8 bases and J by 3 bases, with 11 bases between. The CDR3: CASRDLGKNIQYF. The CDR3 DNA reads TGTGCCAGCCGAGACTTGGGCAAAAACATTCAGTACTTC.

The chain combines TRBV9 with TRBJ2-3; unclear D gene. Germline V lookup: CDR1 SGDLS, CDR2 YYNGEE. The CDR3 is 15 amino acids. V was cut by 2 bases and J by 0 bases, with 10 bases left in between. Written as DNA, the CDR3 is TGTGCCAGCAGCGTGCGAAGGGATAGCACAGATACGCAGTATTTT. This translates into CASSVRRDSTDTQYF. Filled out from reference TRBV9 and TRBJ2-3, the complete variable domain reads DSGVTQTPKHLITATGQRVTLRCSPRSGDLSVYWYQQSLDQGLQFLIQYYNGEERAKGNILERFSAQQFPDLHSELNLSSLELGDSALYFCASSVRRDSTDTQYFGPGTRLTVL.

The genes are TRBV30 and TRBJ1-5; TRBD1 matches 9 bases. V shed 4 bases and J 2 bases; nucleotides not matched to a gene: 15. CDR1 is GTSNPN and CDR2 is SVGIG in the germline V gene (reference sequence). This CDR3 is built from 18 residues. The CDR3 loop is CAWNPGQGLPPGNQPQHF. CDR3 nucleotides: TGTGCCTGGAACCCGGGACAGGGTTTGCCCCCTGGCAATCAGCCCCAGCATTTT.

This clone appeared a few times. Within the sample, other DNA sequences also encode this same CDR3. The chain employs TRBV5-1 and TRBJ1-1; D unresolved. Germline V gene data show CDR1 as SGHRS and CDR2 as YFSETQ. The CDR3 extends over 12 amino acids. The V end was cut by 5 bases, the J end by 1 base, with 6 bases between. Here the CDR3 reads CASSSGNTEAFF. As DNA, the CDR3 is TGCGCCAGCAGTTCGGGGAACACTGAAGCTTTCTTT.

The CDR3 region is CASSAELGPTDPAALHF. CDR3 coding DNA: TGCGCCAGCAGCGCGGAACTTGGCCCGACAGATCCTGCGGCCCTCCACTTT. The chain couples TRBV5-1 to TRBJ1-6; weak D call: TRBD1 (5 bases). CDR1 SGHRS and CDR2 YFSETQ come from the germline V gene. The CDR3 consists of 17 residues. Between the trimmed V and J ends, which lost 4 bases and 14 bases, there was a span of 28 bases.

V is TRBV28 and J is TRBJ2-7, with D uncertain. CDR1 and CDR2 from the germline V gene are MDHEN and SYDVKM. The CDR3 contains 13 residues. Trimming shortened V by 5 bases and J by 4 bases, and 12 bases separated the two germline ends. The CDR3 sequence is CASSEGIGYEQYF. The CDR3 DNA sequence: TGTGCCAGCAGTGAAGGGATCGGGTACGAGCAGTACTTC. The full variable domain, its missing parts supplied by reference TRBV28 and TRBJ2-7, is DVKVTQSSRYLVKRTGEKVFLECVQDMDHENMFWYRQDPGLGLRLIYFSYDVKMKEKGDIPEGYSVSREKKERFSLILESASTNQTSMYLCASSEGIGYEQYFGPGTRLTVT.